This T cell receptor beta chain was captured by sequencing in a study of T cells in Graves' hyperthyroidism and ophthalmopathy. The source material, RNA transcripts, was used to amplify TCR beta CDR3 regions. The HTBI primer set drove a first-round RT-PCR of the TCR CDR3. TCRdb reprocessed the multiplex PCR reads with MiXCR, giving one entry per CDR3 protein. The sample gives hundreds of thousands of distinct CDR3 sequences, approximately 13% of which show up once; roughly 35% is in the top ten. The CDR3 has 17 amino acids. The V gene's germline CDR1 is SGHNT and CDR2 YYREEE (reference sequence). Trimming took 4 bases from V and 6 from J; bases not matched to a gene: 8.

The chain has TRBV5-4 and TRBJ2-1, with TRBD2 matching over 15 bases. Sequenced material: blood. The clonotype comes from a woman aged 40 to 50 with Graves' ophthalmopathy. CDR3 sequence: CASSGGLAGGPGNEQFF. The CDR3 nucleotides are TGTGCCAGCAGCGGAGGACTAGCGGGAGGGCCGGGCAATGAGCAGTTCTTC. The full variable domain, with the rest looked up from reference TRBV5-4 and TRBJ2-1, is ETGVTQSPTHLIKTRGQQVTLRCSSQSGHNTVSWYQQALGQGPQFIFQYYREEENGRGNFPPRFSGLQFPNYSSELNVNALELDDSALYLCASSGGLAGGPGNEQFFGPGTRLTVL.